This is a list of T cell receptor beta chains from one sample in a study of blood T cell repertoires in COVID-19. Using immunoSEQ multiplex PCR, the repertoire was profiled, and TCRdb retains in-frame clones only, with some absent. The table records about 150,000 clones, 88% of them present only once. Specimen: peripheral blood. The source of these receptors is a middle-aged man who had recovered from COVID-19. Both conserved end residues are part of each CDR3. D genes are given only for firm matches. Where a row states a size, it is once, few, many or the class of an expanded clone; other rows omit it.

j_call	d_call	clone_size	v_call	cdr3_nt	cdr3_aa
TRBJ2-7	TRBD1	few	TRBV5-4	TGTGCCAGCAGCACTGCCGGGACAGGGCGGGAGCAGTACTTC	CASSTAGTGREQYF
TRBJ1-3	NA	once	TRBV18	TGTGCCAGCTCACCGGAAACAGTACCCTCTGGAAACACCATATATTTT	CASSPETVPSGNTIYF
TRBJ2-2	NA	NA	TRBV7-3	TGTGCCAGCAGCTTCGGAGGGACCGGGGAGCTGTTTTTT	CASSFGGTGELFF
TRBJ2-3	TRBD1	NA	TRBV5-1	TGCGCCAGCAGCAGGGGGCTTGGCACAGATACGCAGTATTTT	CASSRGLGTDTQYF
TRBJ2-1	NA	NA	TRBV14	TGTGCCAGCAGCCAAGCGGGACTTCACAGCTACAATGAGCAGTTCTTC	CASSQAGLHSYNEQFF
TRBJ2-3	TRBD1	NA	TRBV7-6	TGTGCCAGCAGCACGCCGACAGGGGGTGGTAGCACAGATACGCAGTATTTT	CASSTPTGGGSTDTQYF
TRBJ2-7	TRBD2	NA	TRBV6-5	TGTGCCAGCACACCGGGACTAGCGGGAGGTGAGCAGTACTTC	CASTPGLAGGEQYF
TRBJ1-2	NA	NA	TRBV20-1	TGCAGTGCTAGTCGGGATGGAGCCTATGGCTACACCTTC	CSASRDGAYGYTF
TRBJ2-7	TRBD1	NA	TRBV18	TGTGCCAGCTCACCACACCGGGACAGTCCTGGCTACGAGCAGTACTTC	CASSPHRDSPGYEQYF
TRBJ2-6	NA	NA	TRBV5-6	TGTGCCAGCAGCCTGTCTGGGGCCAACGTCCTGACTTTC	CASSLSGANVLTF
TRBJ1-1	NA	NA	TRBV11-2	TGTGCCAGCAGCCCCCGTCTCTCCAACAGGGCTGAAGCTTTCTTT	CASSPRLSNRAEAFF
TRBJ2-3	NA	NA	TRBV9	TGTGCCAGCAGCGTAGCCCCTTCGGGATTGAGCACAGATACGCAGTATTTT	CASSVAPSGLSTDTQYF
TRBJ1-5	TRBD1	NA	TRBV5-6	TGTGCCAGCAGCTTGAAGGGACAGAGACGTTTTAGCAATCAGCCCCAGCATTTT	CASSLKGQRRFSNQPQHF